Each of the 18 T cell receptor beta chains below was sequenced from the same sample in a study of T-cell reconstitution after alpha-beta-depleted transplantation in children. Unique molecular identifiers were used to barcode this TCRbeta library. MiXCR, run by TCRdb on the PCR reads, gives a single entry per CDR3 protein. Of roughly 420,000 distinct CDR3 sequences listed, 15% to 20% are singletons. The sample was PBMCs, mostly from graft donor cells, taken 360 days after TCRalphabeta/CD19-depleted stem cell transplant. These receptors were collected from a boy younger than two who had a stem cell transplant for Wiskott-Aldrich syndrome, so the T cells may come from the graft donor.

The chain carries TRBV3-1 and TRBJ2-6; D gene ambiguous. V lost 3 bases and J lost 2, with 8 bases in between. The germline V gene encodes CDR1 LGHDT and CDR2 YNNKEL (reference sequence). The CDR3 contains 15 residues. CDR3 DNA: TGTGCCAGCAGCCAGGGTTTCACTGGGGCCAACGTCCTGACTTTC. It translates to CASSQGFTGANVLTF. The full variable domain, completed using reference TRBV3-1 and TRBJ2-6, is DTAVSQTPKYLVTQMGNDKSIKCEQNLGHDTMYWYKQDSKKFLKIMFSYNNKELIINETVPNRFSPKSPDKAHLNLHINSLELGDSAVYFCASSQGFTGANVLTFGAGSRLTVL.

This clonotype was recorded many times. This sequence joins TRBV3-1 and TRBJ2-7; the D is unclear. Deletions cut 2 bases from V and 2 bases from J, with 13 bases between. Looked up from germline, CDR1 is LGHDT and CDR2 is YNNKEL (reference sequence). CDR3 length: 15 residues. This CDR3 reads CASSQTPTSPYEQYF. CDR3 bases: TGTGCCAGCAGCCAAACCCCGACAAGTCCCTACGAGCAGTACTTC.

This clonotype was recorded a few times. The J gene is TRBJ2-7, the V gene TRBV11-2, with 11 bases matching TRBD1. The germline V gene encodes CDR1 SGHAT and CDR2 FQNNGV. The ends lost 6 bases at V and 3 bases at J; junction bases unmatched: 1. This CDR3 comprises 13 residues. CDR3: CASRGTGGYEQYF. CDR3 sequence (DNA): TGTGCCAGCAGAGGGACAGGGGGCTACGAGCAGTACTTC.

V and J are TRBV29-1 and TRBJ2-1; tentatively, D is TRBD2 (5 bases). This CDR3 is built from 12 residues. V was shortened by 4 bases and J by 6 bases, with 10 bases between the two germline ends. Germline loops: CDR1 SQVTM, CDR2 ANQGSEA. Here the CDR3 reads CSVAPSGNEQFF. The CDR3 bases are TGCAGCGTTGCCCCCAGCGGCAATGAGCAGTTCTTC.

In this sample, this clonotype turned up many times. In nucleotides, the CDR3 is TGTGCCAGCAGCCCTGACAGGGCGAACACCGGGGAGCTGTTTTTT. As protein: CASSPDRANTGELFF. This chain joins TRBV7-8 and TRBJ2-2; 7 nucleotides match TRBD1. V trimming: 5 bases; J trimming: 0 bases; junction bases outside the gene matches: 3. The V gene's germline CDR1 is SGHVS and CDR2 FQNEAQ. The CDR3 is 15 residues long.

This clonotype was seen a handful of times. This chain joins TRBV18 and TRBJ2-5; TRBD2 matches at 8 bases. V was pared by 2 bases and J by 5 bases, with 4 bases of the junction left unmatched. This CDR3 has 14 amino acids. CDR1 is KGHSH and CDR2 is LQKENI in the germline V gene. This CDR3 is CASSPSQREETQYF. The CDR3 DNA is TGTGCCAGCTCACCATCACAGCGGGAGGAGACCCAGTACTTC. Using reference TRBV18 and TRBJ2-5 for the parts outside the CDR3, the full variable domain is NAGVMQNPRHLVRRRGQEARLRCSPMKGHSHVYWYRQLPEEGLKFMVYLQKENIIDESGMPKERFSAEFPKEGPSILRIQQVVRGDSAAYFCASSPSQREETQYFGPGTRLLVL.

The rearrangement joins TRBV4-1 to TRBJ1-4; D possibly corresponds to TRBD1 (6 bases). Trimming removed 5 bases from V and 10 bases from J, with 14 bases in between. Germline-derived CDR1 and CDR2 are MGHRA and YSYEKL. The CDR3 loop spans 13 amino acids. This chain's CDR3 is CASSVHRETKLFF. The CDR3 coding sequence is TGCGCCAGCAGCGTACACAGGGAAACAAAACTGTTTTTT.

The chain carries TRBV6-1 and TRBJ2-7; possibly TRBD1 for D (6 bases). From germline, CDR1 is MNHNS and CDR2 SASEGT. With 6 bases removed from V and 3 bases from J, the gap between germline ends came to 12 bases. This CDR3 has 13 residues. The CDR3 nucleotides are TGTGCCAGCAGAGACAGGTTCTACTACGAGCAGTACTTC. Translated: CASRDRFYYEQYF.

The chain uses TRBV20-1 and TRBJ1-2; D is unclear. The germline gives CDR1 DFQATT, CDR2 SNEGSKA (reference sequence). This CDR3 spans 13 amino acids. Deletions cut 2 bases from V and 6 bases from J, with 13 bases between. The CDR3 DNA follows: TGCAGTGCTAGATATCGTGGGCTTGATGGCTACACCTTC. Translated, it gives CSARYRGLDGYTF.

This clonotype was seen only a few times. The rearrangement uses TRBV4-1 and TRBJ2-4; TRBD2 aligns across 7 bases. In germline, CDR1 is MGHRA, CDR2 YSYEKL. The CDR3 extends over 16 amino acids. Trimming at V came to 1 base and at J to 1 base, leaving 4 bases not matched to a gene. The DNA of the CDR3 is TGCGCCAGCAGCCAAGCGGCGGGGGAGGCCAAAAACATTCAGTACTTC. Translation gives CASSQAAGEAKNIQYF.

CDR3 nucleotide sequence: TGCAGCGTTGTAGGCAGGACCAGCGCCTACGAGCAGTACTTC. Translation: CSVVGRTSAYEQYF. This chain uses TRBV29-1 with TRBJ2-7, with D unclear. This CDR3 contains 14 residues. CDR1 is SQVTM and CDR2 is ANQGSEA in the germline V gene. The germline V and J ends were trimmed by 4 bases and 2 bases, with 15 bases remaining between them.

The chain links TRBV7-2 to TRBJ2-1, with no clear D. Trimming pared 3 bases from V and 10 bases from J, leaving 10 bases between. Germline V gene sequence: CDR1 SGHTA, CDR2 FQGNSA. This CDR3 has 12 residues. Here the CDR3 reads CASSLLRVEQFF. The CDR3 DNA reads as TGTGCCAGCAGCTTGTTACGGGTGGAGCAGTTCTTC.

This clonotype was observed many times. This chain links TRBV27 with TRBJ2-7; no clear D gene. Germline CDR1 reads MNHEY; CDR2 reads SMNVEV (reference sequence). This CDR3 has 14 amino acids. V shed 2 bases and J shed 2 bases, with 10 bases lying between them. The CDR3 DNA sequence: TGTGCCAGCAGTTTACGGCCATGGGCCTACGAGCAGTACTTC. This codes for CASSLRPWAYEQYF.

The rearrangement uses TRBV5-1 and TRBJ2-2; no definite D call. The germline V and J ends were trimmed by 7 bases and 1 base, with 8 bases remaining between them. The CDR3 extends over 13 amino acids. CDR1 and CDR2 (germline): SGHRS, YFSETQ. CDR3 nucleotide sequence: TGCGCCAGCGGGTCCTGGAACACCGGGGAGCTGTTTTTT. The encoded protein is CASGSWNTGELFF.

This clonotype was detected once. This sequence joins TRBV25-1 and TRBJ2-2; D remains ambiguous. Trimming cost V 0 bases and J 4 bases, with 3 bases left between them. This CDR3 has 13 amino acids. Germline CDR1 MGHDK, CDR2 SYGVNS. The chain's CDR3 is CASSEYGTGELFF. DNA of the CDR3: TGTGCCAGCAGTGAATATGGCACCGGGGAGCTGTTTTTT.

This chain joins TRBV20-1 and TRBJ2-5; a possible D gene is TRBD2 (5 bases). Germline-derived CDR1 and CDR2 are DFQATT and SNEGSKA (reference sequence). The CDR3 loop spans 15 amino acids. V was shortened by 6 bases and J by 2 bases, with 19 bases between the two germline ends. CDR3 nucleotides: TGCAGTGCCCAGATCGGGGAGCGGTTACAAGAGACCCAGTACTTC. Amino acids: CSAQIGERLQETQYF.

The chain recombines TRBV7-8 with TRBJ1-3; D is uncertain. Germline-derived CDR1 and CDR2 are SGHVS and FQNEAQ. The CDR3 sequence is 14 residues long. V was pared by 5 bases and J by 4 bases, with 12 bases between. In nucleotides, the CDR3 is TGTGCCAGCAGCGTTATCCCCAGGGGAAACACCATATATTTT. Translation: CASSVIPRGNTIYF.

The CDR3 reads CASSLYTLAGAEQYF. CDR3 DNA: TGTGCCAGCAGTTTATATACCCTGGCAGGGGCCGAGCAGTACTTC. The V gene is TRBV28, the J gene TRBJ2-7, with D perhaps TRBD1 (6 bases). This CDR3 has 15 amino acids. CDR1 and CDR2 from the germline V gene are MDHEN and SYDVKM. Trimming left V 1 base short and J 6 bases short, with 16 bases between.